Detailed here is one T cell receptor beta chain. What it binds is unknown. The data were taken from a study of blood T cells in healthy people across ages. Study conclusions and caveats: Possibly confounding the expanded clonotype changes was the fact that donor CMV status was unknown.

Germline-derived CDR1 and CDR2 are SNHLY and FYNNEI. The junction had 10 bases not matched to a gene; V was cut back by 7 bases and J by 10 bases. The CDR3 spans 15 residues. The authors ran a second PCR of about 6 to 11 cycles using a sample-barcoded 5' primer and a J-beta primer mix. Each CDR3 protein is one row after TCRdb ran MiXCR on the 5' RACE reads. The sample records approximately 2,000,000 distinct CDR3 sequences, 35% to 50% being singletons. This TCR was recovered from a human donor in good health. Sequenced material: blood. This chain joins TRBV2 and TRBJ1-6; 10 bases map to TRBD1. CDR3 DNA: TGTGCCAGCATTCCTAGGGACAGGGGAAAATCACCCCTCCACTTT. Residues: CASIPRDRGKSPLHF. The full variable domain, completed using reference TRBV2 and TRBJ1-6, is EPEVTQTPSHQVTQMGQEVILRCVPISNHLYFYWYRQILGQKVEFLVSFYNNEISEKSEIFDDQFSVERPDGSNFTLKIRSTKLEDSAMYFCASIPRDRGKSPLHFGNGTRLTVT.